These 9 T cell receptor beta chains originate from one sample sequenced in a study of follicular helper T cells after annual influenza vaccination. Time point in this sample: 2014-2015 season, 7 days after vaccination. Assay used: immunoSEQ multiplex PCR; TCRdb lists only in-frame clones, some missing. Among some 9,900 clones listed, under 85% were seen once. This sample comprised CXCR5- memory CD4+ T cells sorted from blood, obtained 7 days after influenza vaccination. The receptor set was obtained from an adult who received the influenza vaccine.

The chain recombines TRBV9 with TRBJ2-1, with D possibly being TRBD2 (6 bases). The germline V gene has CDR1 SGDLS and CDR2 YYNGEE. Between the trimmed V and J ends, which lost 4 bases and 1 base, there was a span of 18 bases. The CDR3 has 17 residues. The CDR3 loop is CASSFRDSTRSYNEQFF. The CDR3 DNA is TGTGCCAGCAGCTTCCGGGACTCCACACGGTCCTACAATGAGCAGTTCTTC.

The chain joins TRBV5-8 to TRBJ2-2, with 9 bases matching TRBD1. The CDR3 spans 16 residues. Trimming took 1 base from V and 3 from J; bases not matched to a gene: 4. Germline V gene sequence: CDR1 SGHTS, CDR2 YDEGEE. CDR3 DNA: TGTGCCAGCAGCTTGCCGGGACAGGGATACACCGGGGAGCTGTTTTTT. This translates into CASSLPGQGYTGELFF.

The V gene is TRBV6-1, the J gene TRBJ1-4; TRBD1 might be the D (5 bases). The germline V gene has CDR1 MNHNS and CDR2 SASEGT. With 6 bases removed from V and 7 bases from J, the gap between germline ends came to 18 bases. This CDR3 spans 15 amino acids. The CDR3 loop reads CASSRNQGGFEKLFF. CDR3 nucleotide sequence: TGTGCCAGCAGCCGAAACCAGGGAGGGTTTGAAAAACTGTTTTTT.

V and J are TRBV6-5 and TRBJ2-7; D tentatively fits TRBD1 or TRBD2 (5 bases each). CDR1 and CDR2 (germline): MNHEY, SVGAGI. V lost 3 bases, J lost 7 bases, and 13 bases lay in between. This CDR3 is built from 13 residues. CDR3 amino acids: CASSYEGIKEQYF. The CDR3 region has the DNA TGTGCCAGCAGTTATGAGGGGATAAAAGAGCAGTACTTC.

The chain employs TRBV7-2 and TRBJ2-5; TRBD2 matches at 8 bases. Germline V CDR1 and CDR2: SGHTA, FQGNSA. The CDR3 runs 17 residues. The trim removed 1 base at V and 1 base at J, leaving 8 bases unmatched. The CDR3 loop reads CASSLEASGYSQETQYF. CDR3 DNA: TGTGCCAGCAGCTTAGAGGCTAGCGGGTACTCCCAAGAGACCCAGTACTTC. Full variable domain (rest looked up from reference TRBV7-2 and TRBJ2-5): GAGVSQSPSNKVTEKGKDVELRCDPISGHTALYWYRQSLGQGLEFLIYFQGNSAPDKSGLPSDRFSAERTGGSVSTLTIQRTQQEDSAVYLCASSLEASGYSQETQYFGPGTRLLVL.

This clone was seen only once. This chain links TRBV7-2 with TRBJ2-3; 7 bases align to TRBD2. J was trimmed by 1 base and V by 1 base; bases with no gene match: 2. This CDR3 spans 15 amino acids. Germline V CDR1 and CDR2: SGHTA, FQGNSA. Written as DNA, the CDR3 is TGTGCCAGCAGCTTAGACAGCGGGGGCACAGATACGCAGTATTTT. Translated, it gives CASSLDSGGTDTQYF.

V gene TRBV7-2 combines with J gene TRBJ2-7; no reliable D call. CDR3 size: 12 residues. The germline V gene has CDR1 SGHTA and CDR2 FQGNSA. The germline V and J ends were trimmed by 5 bases and 4 bases, with 9 bases remaining between them. Here the CDR3 DNA reads TGTGCCAGCAGCCCGACGGGTTACGAGCAGTACTTC. It is translated as CASSPTGYEQYF.

V is TRBV6-5 and J is TRBJ2-1; 11 nucleotides align to TRBD2. In germline, CDR1 is MNHEY, CDR2 SVGAGI. V shed 6 bases, J shed 6 bases, and the junction held 7 bases outside the gene matches. This CDR3 comprises 15 residues. As DNA, the CDR3 is TGTGCCAGCAGCCTCACTAGCGGGAGTATCAATGAGCAGTTCTTC. The encoded protein is CASSLTSGSINEQFF.

The chain is built from TRBV28 and TRBJ1-1; 11 positions match TRBD1. The junction had 11 bases not matched to a gene; V was cut back by 8 bases and J by 3 bases. This CDR3 region has 16 residues. Germline-derived CDR1 and CDR2 are MDHEN and SYDVKM. CDR3: CASEGTGGWKDTEAFF. The CDR3 DNA reads as TGTGCCAGCGAAGGGACAGGGGGATGGAAAGACACTGAAGCTTTCTTT.